This paragraph reports one T cell receptor beta chain. What it binds is unknown. The sample originates from a study of shared clonotypes between healthy human individuals. Turning to the study itself: Sampling drew on donors who were a couple of women and three men aged 18 to 49.

Only in-frame clones appear in the TCRdb table, and some are missing; sequencing was by immunoSEQ multiplex PCR. The top ten hold 0.6% to 0.75% of the sample, which has over 850,000 clones, 75% to 85% seen once. Points from the study as a whole: A generally larger estimated richness was seen in naive subsets than in memory subsets. A few donors had around 5.5% of their naive CD4 clonotypes in common.

Division of CD4+ cells produced a CD45RA+ naive subset and a CD45RA-negative memory subset. Sequencing used memory CD4+ T cells from PBMCs. As for subset: CD45RA-negative fraction. This clonotype was obtained from a man younger than 35 in good health. Some clones in this sample may be carry-over from other donors' samples.

CDR3 DNA sequence: TGTGCCTGGGCAGGGAACTCTGGAAACACCATATATTTT. Translated: CAWAGNSGNTIYF. The chain is built from TRBV30 and TRBJ1-3; possibly TRBD1 for D (5 bases). Trimming cost V 5 bases and J 0 bases, with 8 bases left between them. Germline CDR1 is GTSNPN and CDR2 is SVGIG (reference sequence). CDR3 length: 13 residues.